This T cell receptor beta chain is from a study of shared clonotypes between healthy human individuals. The length of the CDR3 is 16 residues. Between the trimmed V and J ends, which lost 3 bases and 5 bases, there was a span of 17 bases. CDR1 is MNHEY and CDR2 is SMNVEV in the germline V gene (reference sequence). Sorted-subset replicate PCRs used about 200 ng of genomic DNA. This amount corresponded to approximately 30,000 T cell genomes. In the authors' methods: Filtering differed since immunoSEQ provided only junctions, with no quality scores. Generated by immunoSEQ multiplex PCR, the TCRdb table keeps only in-frame clones and is missing some. V, J and clone size are taken as reported in that table, and D and trimming were inferred from the DNA itself. The sample yields hundreds of thousands of clones, around 73% seen once.

The source of this sequence is a woman aged 25 to 45 in good health. The V and J genes are TRBV27 and TRBJ2-1; maybe TRBD2 (5 bases). The sequenced material came from memory CD4+ T cells sorted from blood. The subset was: CD45RA-negative fraction. The CDR3 protein is CASSFPGTKAHNEQFF. The DNA for the CDR3 is TGTGCCAGCAGTTTCCCGGGAACGAAGGCCCACAATGAGCAGTTCTTC.